A selection of T cell receptor beta chains follows, all from one sample in a study of blood T cell repertoires in COVID-19. Sequencing used immunoSEQ multiplex PCR; TCRdb keeps in-frame clones, though not all of them. The table shows more than 85,000 clones, with about nine tenths occurring only once. Sequencing was done on a sample of peripheral blood. The source of these receptors is a man aged 18 to 30 with acute or convalescent COVID-19. CDR3s include the opening cysteine and the closing phenylalanine or tryptophan.

V gene	J gene	CDR3 protein
TRBV6-6	TRBJ1-5	CASSYPQQPQHF
TRBV18	TRBJ2-1	CASSLRDIDNEQFF
TRBV9	TRBJ1-2	CASSPPVGQSNYGYTF
TRBV5-6	TRBJ1-5	CASSRRTGVSQPQHF
TRBV30	TRBJ2-1	CAWMLGWTSIGYNEQFF
TRBV29-1	TRBJ2-1	CSVCGQAADEQFF
TRBV7-2	TRBJ2-1	CAISRRGSSYNEQFF
TRBV11-1	TRBJ2-1	CASSLDREYNEQFF
TRBV6-1	TRBJ1-5	CASSPTGAGQVF
TRBV11-2	TRBJ2-1	CASSPRGGLFENEQFF
TRBV20-1	TRBJ2-7	CSASFLRGGQRLAGGNHEQYF
TRBV3-1/TRBV3-2	TRBJ1-2	CASSQDIQGGYTF
TRBV11-3	TRBJ1-1	CASSLGGGSEAFF
TRBV6-4	TRBJ2-1	CASSDSKVADHNEQFF
TRBV7-9	TRBJ1-1	CASDVYSMNTEAFF
TRBV5-4	TRBJ1-5	CASSLQGANQPQHF
TRBV5-1	TRBJ1-2	CASSSGGGGARDGYTF
TRBV19	TRBJ2-3	CASSIPSFPTDTQYF
TRBV6-5	TRBJ1-1	CASRGQLNTEAFF
TRBV5-1	TRBJ2-2	CATNVQGSGELFF
TRBV4-1	TRBJ2-1	CASSQVGRRYNEQFF
TRBV18	TRBJ1-1	CASSLRGTEAFF
TRBV7-9	TRBJ1-4	CASSRDRADEKLFF
TRBV7-9	TRBJ2-7	CASSLAGSQEQYF
TRBV5-1	TRBJ1-2	CASSPRTGSDGYTF
TRBV10-1	TRBJ2-7	CASSDTPEVQYF
TRBV9	TRBJ2-2	CASSAGTRGNTGELFF
TRBV9	TRBJ2-1	CASSVATSGYNEQFF
TRBV9	TRBJ2-7	CASSVDPGQGLYEQYF
TRBV11-2	TRBJ1-3	CASSLPLGGTSGNTIYF
TRBV10-3	TRBJ1-6	CAIRSGQELNSPLHF
TRBV6-6	TRBJ1-5	CASSPGEGFTGNQPQHF
TRBV6-2/TRBV6-3	TRBJ2-3	CASSSRGGIFTDTQYF
TRBV27	TRBJ1-1	CASSWDRGGTEAFF
TRBV9	TRBJ2-3	CASSVEEDTQYF
TRBV6-5	TRBJ1-5	CASSYTGSNQPQHF
TRBV18	TRBJ1-2	CASSPSGINYGYTF
TRBV7-7	TRBJ2-1	CASSSNWENNNEQFF
TRBV18	TRBJ1-1	CASSEATGSPNTEAFF
TRBV19	TRBJ2-5	CASSIHREETQYF
TRBV27	TRBJ1-5	CASSLRDRGGQPQHF
TRBV27	TRBJ1-1	CASSLKWGVGNTEAFF
TRBV6-1	TRBJ2-3	CASSDLGQGAGDTQYF
TRBV7-8	TRBJ2-2	CASSLVRGLGGELFF
TRBV15	TRBJ1-3	CATSIRTGPQLTSGNTIYF
TRBV3-1/TRBV3-2	TRBJ2-1	CASSQGGGSNNEQFF
TRBV11-3	TRBJ2-7	CASSLDSGTGGEQYF
TRBV7-9	TRBJ1-3	CASSPKSSGNTIYF
TRBV5-1	TRBJ1-1	CASSSVLRGVNTEAFF
TRBV13	TRBJ1-2	CASSLSTEGDFYGYTF
TRBV5-6	TRBJ1-5	CASSLGTGRNQPQHF
TRBV6-6	TRBJ1-4	CASSYPGQGWELFF
TRBV6-5	TRBJ2-1	CASTDRGSYNEQFF
TRBV7-9	TRBJ2-7	CASSPRDYAYEQYF
TRBV6-6	TRBJ2-7	CASSYGDSSYEQYF
TRBV5-6	TRBJ2-7	CASSLVRGGHEQYF